The clone carrying this T cell receptor (beta chain) was observed many times. Its specificity is not known. Caucasian individuals from Russia who were healthy and aged roughly 6 to 95 acted as donors. Alongside a J-beta primer mix, a sample-barcoded 5' primer served in a second PCR lasting about 6 to 11 cycles. Tagging of each cDNA molecule was performed by a template-switch adaptor with 12 random nucleotides. TCRdb reprocessed the 5' RACE reads with MiXCR, giving one entry per CDR3 protein. Here the sample spans more than 800,000 distinct CDR3 sequences, 25% to 35% being singletons. The data stem from a study of blood T cells in healthy people across ages. Study findings and constraints: Using unsorted PBMCs precluded a conclusive naive versus antigen-experienced comparison. Estimates of total diversity, which came from one million sequenced T cells, were considered to be underestimates.

The germline V gene has CDR1 MNHNY and CDR2 SVGAGI (reference sequence). The CDR3 is 13 residues long. V lost 6 bases to trimming and J lost 7 bases, with 10 bases between them. The sample comprised blood. V and J are TRBV6-6 and TRBJ1-6; D is perhaps TRBD1 (6 bases). This sequence originates from a woman of 80 years or more in good health. The chain's CDR3 is CASRGQGNSPLHF. Here the CDR3 DNA reads TGTGCCAGCAGGGGTCAGGGGAATTCACCCCTCCACTTT.